This T cell receptor beta chain is drawn from a study of blood T cell repertoires in COVID-19. The assay was immunoSEQ multiplex PCR, and TCRdb's table has in-frame clones only and misses some. The sample lists roughly 200,000 clones, roughly 84% seen once, with 4% to 5.5% in the top ten. Germline values: CDR1 MNHNY, CDR2 SVGAGI (reference sequence). Unmatched junction bases numbered 8, after V lost 7 bases and J lost 8 bases. CDR3 size: 13 residues. The TCR comes from a man aged 45-65 years with active or convalescent COVID-19. V is TRBV6-6 and J is TRBJ1-1; 9 bases agree with TRBD1. The specimen was peripheral blood. The CDR3 nucleotides are TGTGCCAGCAAGGTTGACAGGGGGGGAGAAGCTTTCTTT. It yields the protein CASKVDRGGEAFF.